This T cell receptor (beta chain) was sequenced during a study of glioma-infiltrating T cells after dendritic cell vaccination. Study details: The vaccine used monocyte-derived dendritic cells pulsed overnight with autologous tumor lysate.

Up to about 2 ug genomic DNA was used for TCRB CDR3 amplification. This table comes from immunoSEQ multiplex PCR, and its TCRdb copy is limited to in-frame clones, with some not included. The sample holds about 100,000 clones; 75% to 90% are singletons and the top ten take 4.5% to 5.5%. Trimming shortened V by 5 bases and J by 3 bases, and 8 bases separated the two germline ends. The CDR3 contains 12 residues. CDR1 SGHTA and CDR2 FQGNSA come from the germline V gene. Time point reported: after dendritic cell vaccination, including at tumor progression/relapse. Isocitrate dehydrogenase mutation was absent in all glioblastoma patients.

The V call is TRBV7-2, the J call TRBJ2-7; D not resolved. The specimen comprised blood, sampled after dendritic cell vaccination. The source of this sequence is a human donor with glioblastoma. CDR3: CASSPLGYEQYF. DNA of the CDR3: TGTGCCAGCAGCCCCCTAGGCTACGAGCAGTACTTC.